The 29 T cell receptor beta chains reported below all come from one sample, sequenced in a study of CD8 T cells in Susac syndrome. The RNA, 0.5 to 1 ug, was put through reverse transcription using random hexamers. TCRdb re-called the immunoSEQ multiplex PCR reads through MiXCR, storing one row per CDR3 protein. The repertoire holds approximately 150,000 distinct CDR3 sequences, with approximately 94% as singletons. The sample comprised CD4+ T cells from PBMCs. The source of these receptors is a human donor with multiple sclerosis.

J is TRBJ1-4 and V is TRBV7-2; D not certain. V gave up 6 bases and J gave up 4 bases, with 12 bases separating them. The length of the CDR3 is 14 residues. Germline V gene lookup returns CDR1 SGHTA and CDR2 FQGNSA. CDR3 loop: CASREGGVNEKLFF. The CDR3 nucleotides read TGTGCCAGCAGGGAGGGTGGAGTTAATGAAAAACTGTTTTTT.

CDR3 coding DNA: TGTGCCAGCAGCCCTCCCCACAGGGGTTTAGTTGAAGCTTTCTTT. It translates to CASSPPHRGLVEAFF. V is TRBV3-1 and J is TRBJ1-1; 7 bases agree with TRBD1. The V gene end was trimmed by 4 bases and the J gene end by 7 bases; junction bases not matched to a gene: 12. Germline CDR1 LGHDT, CDR2 YNNKEL (reference sequence). The CDR3 length is 15 residues.

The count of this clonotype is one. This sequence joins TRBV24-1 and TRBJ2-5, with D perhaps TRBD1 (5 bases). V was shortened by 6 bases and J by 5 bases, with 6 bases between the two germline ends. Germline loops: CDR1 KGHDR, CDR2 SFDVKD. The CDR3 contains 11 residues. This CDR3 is CATSWGETQYF. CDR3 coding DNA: TGTGCCACCAGTTGGGGCGAGACCCAGTACTTC.

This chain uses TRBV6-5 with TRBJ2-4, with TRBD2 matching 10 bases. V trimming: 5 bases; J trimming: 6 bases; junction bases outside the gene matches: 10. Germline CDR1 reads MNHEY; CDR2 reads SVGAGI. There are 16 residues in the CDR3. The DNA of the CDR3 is TGTGCCAGCAGTACTCCAGCGGGAGGGCCGATAAACATTCAGTACTTC. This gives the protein CASSTPAGGPINIQYF.

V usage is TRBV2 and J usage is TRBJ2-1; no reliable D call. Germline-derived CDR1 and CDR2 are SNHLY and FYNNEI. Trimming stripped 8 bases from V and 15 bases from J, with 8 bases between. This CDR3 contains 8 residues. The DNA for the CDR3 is TGTGCCAGCCAAAGTACGTTCTTC. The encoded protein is CASQSTFF.

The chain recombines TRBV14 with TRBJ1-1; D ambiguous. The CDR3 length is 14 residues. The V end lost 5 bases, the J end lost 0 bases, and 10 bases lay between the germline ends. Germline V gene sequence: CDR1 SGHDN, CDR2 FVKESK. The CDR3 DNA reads TGTGCCAGCAGCTCCCAGCCGATGAACACTGAAGCTTTCTTT. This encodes CASSSQPMNTEAFF.

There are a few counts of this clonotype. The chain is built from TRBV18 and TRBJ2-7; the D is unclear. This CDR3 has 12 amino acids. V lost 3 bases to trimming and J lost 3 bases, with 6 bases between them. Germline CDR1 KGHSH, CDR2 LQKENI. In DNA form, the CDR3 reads TGTGCCAGCTCACCTCGCGACTACGAGCAGTACTTC. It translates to CASSPRDYEQYF.

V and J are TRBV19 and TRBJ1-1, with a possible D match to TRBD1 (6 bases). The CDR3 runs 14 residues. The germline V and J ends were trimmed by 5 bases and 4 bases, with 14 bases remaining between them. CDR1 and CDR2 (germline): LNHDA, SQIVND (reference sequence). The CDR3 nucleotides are TGTGCCAGTAGTCTCGATTTCAGGGGCACTGAAGCTTTCTTT. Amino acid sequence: CASSLDFRGTEAFF. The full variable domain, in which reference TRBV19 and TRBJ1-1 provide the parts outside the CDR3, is DGGITQSPKYLFRKEGQNVTLSCEQNLNHDAMYWYRQDPGQGLRLIYYSQIVNDFQKGDIAEGYSVSREKKESFPLTVTSAQKNPTAFYLCASSLDFRGTEAFFGQGTRLTVV.

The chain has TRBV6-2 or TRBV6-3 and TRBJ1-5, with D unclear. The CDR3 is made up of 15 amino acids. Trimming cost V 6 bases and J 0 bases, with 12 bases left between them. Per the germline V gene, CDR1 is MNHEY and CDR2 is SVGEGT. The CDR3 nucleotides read TGTGCCAGCAGCCCCGAATGGAATAGCAATCAGCCCCAGCATTTT. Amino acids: CASSPEWNSNQPQHF.

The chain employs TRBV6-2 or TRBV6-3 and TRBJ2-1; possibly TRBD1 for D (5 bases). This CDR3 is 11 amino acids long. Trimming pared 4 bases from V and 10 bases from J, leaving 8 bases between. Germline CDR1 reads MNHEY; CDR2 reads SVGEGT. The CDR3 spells CASSFPGEQFF. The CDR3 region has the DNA TGTGCCAGCAGTTTCCCAGGGGAGCAGTTCTTC.

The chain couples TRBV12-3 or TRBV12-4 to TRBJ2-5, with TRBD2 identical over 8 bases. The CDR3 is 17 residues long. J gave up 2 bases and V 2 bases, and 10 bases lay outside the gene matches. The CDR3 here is CASSLTGLGGGQETQYF. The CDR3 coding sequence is TGTGCCAGCAGTTTAACGGGACTAGGAGGGGGTCAAGAGACCCAGTACTTC.

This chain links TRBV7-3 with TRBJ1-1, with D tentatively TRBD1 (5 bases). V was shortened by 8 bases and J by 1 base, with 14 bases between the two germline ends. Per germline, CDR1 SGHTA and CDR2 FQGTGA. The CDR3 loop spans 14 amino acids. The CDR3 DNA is TGTGCCAGCGGTACCGGGACGGCGAACACTGAAGCTTTCTTT. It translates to CASGTGTANTEAFF.

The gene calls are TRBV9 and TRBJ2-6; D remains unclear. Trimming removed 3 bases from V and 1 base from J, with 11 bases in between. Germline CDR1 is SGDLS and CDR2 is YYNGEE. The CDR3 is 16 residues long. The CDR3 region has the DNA TGTGCCAGCAGCGCCACAGCAGTATCTGGGGCCAACGTCCTGACTTTC. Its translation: CASSATAVSGANVLTF.

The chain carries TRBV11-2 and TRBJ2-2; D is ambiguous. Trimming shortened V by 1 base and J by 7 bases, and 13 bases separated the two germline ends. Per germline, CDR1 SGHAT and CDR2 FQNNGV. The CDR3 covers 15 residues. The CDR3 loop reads CASSLVEGRGGELFF. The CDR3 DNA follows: TGTGCCAGCAGCTTAGTAGAAGGGCGAGGCGGGGAGCTGTTTTTT.

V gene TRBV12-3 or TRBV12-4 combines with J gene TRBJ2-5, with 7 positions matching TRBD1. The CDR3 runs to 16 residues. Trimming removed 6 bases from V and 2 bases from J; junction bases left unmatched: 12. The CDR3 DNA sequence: TGTGCCAGCAGCCTAACACAGGGGTGGGGTCAAGAGACCCAGTACTTC. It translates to CASSLTQGWGQETQYF.

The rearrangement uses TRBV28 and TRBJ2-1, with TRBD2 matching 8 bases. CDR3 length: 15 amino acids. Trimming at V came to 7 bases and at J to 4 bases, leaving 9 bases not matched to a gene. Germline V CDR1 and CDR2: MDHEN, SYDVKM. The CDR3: CASTPAAGEYNEQFF. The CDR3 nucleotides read TGTGCCAGCACCCCCGCAGCGGGAGAATACAATGAGCAGTTCTTC.

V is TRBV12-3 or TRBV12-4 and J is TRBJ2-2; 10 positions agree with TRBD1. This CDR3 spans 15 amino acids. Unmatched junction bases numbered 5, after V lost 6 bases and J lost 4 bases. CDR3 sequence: CASSLGQGFTGELFF. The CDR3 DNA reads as TGTGCCAGCAGCCTGGGACAGGGGTTCACCGGGGAGCTGTTTTTT.

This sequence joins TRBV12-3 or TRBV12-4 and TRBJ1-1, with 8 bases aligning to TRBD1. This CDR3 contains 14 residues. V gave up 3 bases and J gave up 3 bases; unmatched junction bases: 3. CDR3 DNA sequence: TGTGCCAGCAGTTTTACAGGGGGGGACACTGAAGCTTTCTTT. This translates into CASSFTGGDTEAFF.

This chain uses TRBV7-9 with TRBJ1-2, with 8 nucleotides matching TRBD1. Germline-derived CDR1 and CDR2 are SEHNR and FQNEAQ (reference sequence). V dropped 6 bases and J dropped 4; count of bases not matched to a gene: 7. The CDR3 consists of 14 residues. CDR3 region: CASSSGQGSYGYTF. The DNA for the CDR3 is TGTGCCAGCAGTTCCGGACAGGGAAGCTATGGCTACACCTTC.

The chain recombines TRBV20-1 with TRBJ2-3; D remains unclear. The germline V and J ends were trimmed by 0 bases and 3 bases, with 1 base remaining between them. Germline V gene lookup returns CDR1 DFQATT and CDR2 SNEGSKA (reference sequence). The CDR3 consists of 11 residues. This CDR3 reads CSARETDTQYF. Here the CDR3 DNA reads TGCAGTGCTAGAGAGACAGATACGCAGTATTTT.

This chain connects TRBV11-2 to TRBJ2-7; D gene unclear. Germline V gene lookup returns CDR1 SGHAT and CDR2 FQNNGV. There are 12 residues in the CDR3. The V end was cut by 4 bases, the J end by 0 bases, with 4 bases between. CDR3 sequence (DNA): TGTGCCAGCAGCTCCAGCTCCTACGAGCAGTACTTC. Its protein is CASSSSSYEQYF.

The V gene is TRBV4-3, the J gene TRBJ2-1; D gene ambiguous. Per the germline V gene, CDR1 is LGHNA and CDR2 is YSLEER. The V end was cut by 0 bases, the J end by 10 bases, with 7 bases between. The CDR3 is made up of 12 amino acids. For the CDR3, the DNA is TGCGCCAGCAGCCAAGAACCCCGGGAGCAGTTCTTC. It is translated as CASSQEPREQFF.

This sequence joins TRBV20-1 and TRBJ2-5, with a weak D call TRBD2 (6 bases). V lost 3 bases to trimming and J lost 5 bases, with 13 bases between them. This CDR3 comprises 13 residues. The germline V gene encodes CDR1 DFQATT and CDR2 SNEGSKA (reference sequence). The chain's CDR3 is CSARVTSLETQYF. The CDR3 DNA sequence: TGCAGTGCTAGGGTTACTAGCTTGGAGACCCAGTACTTC.

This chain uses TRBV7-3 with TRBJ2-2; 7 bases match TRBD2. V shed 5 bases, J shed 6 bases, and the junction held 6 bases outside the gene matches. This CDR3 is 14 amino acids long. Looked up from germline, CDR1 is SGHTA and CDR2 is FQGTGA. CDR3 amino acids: CASSPTAGAGELFF. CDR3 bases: TGTGCCAGCAGCCCAACGGCGGGAGCCGGGGAGCTGTTTTTT.

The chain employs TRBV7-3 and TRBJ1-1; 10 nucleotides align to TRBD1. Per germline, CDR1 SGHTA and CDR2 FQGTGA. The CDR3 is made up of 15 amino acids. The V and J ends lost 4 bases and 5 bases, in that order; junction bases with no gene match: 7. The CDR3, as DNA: TGTGCCAGCAGCTCCTCCGGGACAGGGGTTACTGAAGCTTTCTTT. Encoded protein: CASSSSGTGVTEAFF. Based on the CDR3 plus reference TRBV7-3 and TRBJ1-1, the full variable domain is GAGVSQTPSNKVTEKGKYVELRCDPISGHTALYWYRQSLGQGPEFLIYFQGTGAADDSGLPNDRFFAVRPEGSVSTLKIQRTERGDSAVYLCASSSSGTGVTEAFFGQGTRLTVV.

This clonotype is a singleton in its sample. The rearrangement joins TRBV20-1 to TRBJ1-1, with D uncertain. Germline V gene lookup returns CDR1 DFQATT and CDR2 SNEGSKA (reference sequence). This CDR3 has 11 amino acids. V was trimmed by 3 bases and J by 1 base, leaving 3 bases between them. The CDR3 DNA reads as TGCAGTGCTAGCACGAACACTGAAGCTTTCTTT. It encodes CSASTNTEAFF.

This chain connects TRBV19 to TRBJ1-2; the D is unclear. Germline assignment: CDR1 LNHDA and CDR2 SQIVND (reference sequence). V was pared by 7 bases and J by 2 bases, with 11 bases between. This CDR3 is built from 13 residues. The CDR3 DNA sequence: TGTGCCAGTAAAGAGACTCAGAACTATGGCTACACCTTC. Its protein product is CASKETQNYGYTF.

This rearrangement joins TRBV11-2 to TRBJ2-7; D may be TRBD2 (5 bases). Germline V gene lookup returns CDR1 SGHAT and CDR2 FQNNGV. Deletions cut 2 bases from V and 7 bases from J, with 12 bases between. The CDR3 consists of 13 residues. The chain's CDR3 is CASSLRPGDEQYF. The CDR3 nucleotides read TGTGCCAGCAGCTTACGACCCGGGGATGAGCAGTACTTC.

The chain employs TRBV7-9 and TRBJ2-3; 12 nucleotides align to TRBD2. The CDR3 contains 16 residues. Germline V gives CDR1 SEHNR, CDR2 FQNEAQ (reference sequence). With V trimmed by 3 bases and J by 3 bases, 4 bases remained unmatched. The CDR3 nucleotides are TGTGCCAGCAGCTTCGTTGGGACTAGCGGGACAGATACGCAGTATTTT. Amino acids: CASSFVGTSGTDTQYF.